This T cell receptor beta chain was profiled in a study of T cells in localized non-small cell lung cancer. Study-wide results and limits: Density of T cells in blood, when higher, went with longer overall survival. Within adjacent lung there appeared a median around 60 of the top 100 tumor clones.

Germline lookup yields CDR1 MNHEY and CDR2 SMNVEV (reference sequence). There are 14 residues in the CDR3. J lost 10 bases, V lost 3 bases, and 4 bases had no gene match. A remark on this clone: Antigen specificity is unknown.

Data came from immunoSEQ multiplex PCR; TCRdb stores just in-frame clones and leaves some out. The sample lists tens of thousands of clones; roughly 90% were seen once. J is TRBJ1-6 and V is TRBV27; TRBD1 aligns across 9 bases. This TCR was sampled from a man aged 35 to 69 with stage I squamous cell lung carcinoma. Sequenced here: peripheral blood, sampled before any cancer treatment. This chain's CDR3 is CASSLDRGRSPLHF. Here the CDR3 DNA reads TGTGCCAGCAGTTTGGACAGGGGTCGCTCACCCCTCCACTTT.